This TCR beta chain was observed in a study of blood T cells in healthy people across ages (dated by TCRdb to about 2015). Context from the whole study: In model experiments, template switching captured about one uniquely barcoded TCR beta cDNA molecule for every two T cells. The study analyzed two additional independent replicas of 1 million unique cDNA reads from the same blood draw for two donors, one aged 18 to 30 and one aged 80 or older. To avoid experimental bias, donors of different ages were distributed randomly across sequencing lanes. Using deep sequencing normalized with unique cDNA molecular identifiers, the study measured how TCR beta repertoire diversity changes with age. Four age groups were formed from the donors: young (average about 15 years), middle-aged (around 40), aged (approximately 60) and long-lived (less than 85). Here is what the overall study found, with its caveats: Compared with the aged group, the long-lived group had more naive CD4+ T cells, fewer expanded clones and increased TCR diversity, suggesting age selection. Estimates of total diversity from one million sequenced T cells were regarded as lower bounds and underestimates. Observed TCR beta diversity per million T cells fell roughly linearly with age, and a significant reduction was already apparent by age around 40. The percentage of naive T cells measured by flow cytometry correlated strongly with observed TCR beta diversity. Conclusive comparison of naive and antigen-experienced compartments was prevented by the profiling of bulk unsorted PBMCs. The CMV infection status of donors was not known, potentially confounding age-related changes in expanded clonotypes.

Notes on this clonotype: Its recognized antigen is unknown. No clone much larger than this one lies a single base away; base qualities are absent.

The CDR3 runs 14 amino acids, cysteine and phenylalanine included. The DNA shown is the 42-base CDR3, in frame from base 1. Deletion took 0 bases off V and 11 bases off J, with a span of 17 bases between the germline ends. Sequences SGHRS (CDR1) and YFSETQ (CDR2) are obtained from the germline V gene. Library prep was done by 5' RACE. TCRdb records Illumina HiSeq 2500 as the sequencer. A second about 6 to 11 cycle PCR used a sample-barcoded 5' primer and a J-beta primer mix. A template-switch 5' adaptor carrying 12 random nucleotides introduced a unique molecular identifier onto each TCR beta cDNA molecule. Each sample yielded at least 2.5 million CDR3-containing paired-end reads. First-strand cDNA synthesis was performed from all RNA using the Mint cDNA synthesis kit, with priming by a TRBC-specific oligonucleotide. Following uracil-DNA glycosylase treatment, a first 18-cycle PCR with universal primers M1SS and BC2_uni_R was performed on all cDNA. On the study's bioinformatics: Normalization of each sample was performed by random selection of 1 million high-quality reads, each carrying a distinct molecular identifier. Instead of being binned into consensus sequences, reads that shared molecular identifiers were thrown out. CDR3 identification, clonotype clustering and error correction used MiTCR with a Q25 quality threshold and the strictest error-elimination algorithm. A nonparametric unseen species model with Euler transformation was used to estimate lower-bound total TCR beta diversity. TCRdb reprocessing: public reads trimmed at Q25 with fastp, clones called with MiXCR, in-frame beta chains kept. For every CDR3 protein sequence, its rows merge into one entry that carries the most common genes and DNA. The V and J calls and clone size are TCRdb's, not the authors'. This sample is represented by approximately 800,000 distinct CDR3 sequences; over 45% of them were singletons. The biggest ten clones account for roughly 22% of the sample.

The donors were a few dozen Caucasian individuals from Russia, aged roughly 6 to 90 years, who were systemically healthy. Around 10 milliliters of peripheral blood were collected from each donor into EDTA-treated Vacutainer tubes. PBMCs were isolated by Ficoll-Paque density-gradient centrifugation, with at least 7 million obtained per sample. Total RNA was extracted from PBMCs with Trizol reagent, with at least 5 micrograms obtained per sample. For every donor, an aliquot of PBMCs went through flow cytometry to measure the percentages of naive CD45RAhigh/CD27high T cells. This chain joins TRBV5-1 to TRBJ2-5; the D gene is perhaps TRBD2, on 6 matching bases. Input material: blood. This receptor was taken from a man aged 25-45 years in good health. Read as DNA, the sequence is TGCGCCAGCAGCTTGGAACGGGAGTGGGGTGAGCAGTACTTC. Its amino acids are CASSLEREWGEQYF.